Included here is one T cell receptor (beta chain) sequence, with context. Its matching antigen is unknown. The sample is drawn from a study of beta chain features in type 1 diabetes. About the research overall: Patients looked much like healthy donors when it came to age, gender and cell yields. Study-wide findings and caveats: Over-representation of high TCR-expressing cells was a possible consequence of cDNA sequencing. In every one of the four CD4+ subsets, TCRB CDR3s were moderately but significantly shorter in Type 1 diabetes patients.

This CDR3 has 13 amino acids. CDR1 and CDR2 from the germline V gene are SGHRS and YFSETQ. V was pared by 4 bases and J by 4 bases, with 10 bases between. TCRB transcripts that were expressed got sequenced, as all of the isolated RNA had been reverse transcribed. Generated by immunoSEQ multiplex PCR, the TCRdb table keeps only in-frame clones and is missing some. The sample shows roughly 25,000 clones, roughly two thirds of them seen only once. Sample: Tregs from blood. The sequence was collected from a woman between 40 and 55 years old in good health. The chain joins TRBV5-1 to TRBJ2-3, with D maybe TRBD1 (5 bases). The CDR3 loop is CASSARAPDTQYF. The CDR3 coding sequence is TGCGCCAGCAGCGCCAGGGCCCCAGATACGCAGTATTTT.